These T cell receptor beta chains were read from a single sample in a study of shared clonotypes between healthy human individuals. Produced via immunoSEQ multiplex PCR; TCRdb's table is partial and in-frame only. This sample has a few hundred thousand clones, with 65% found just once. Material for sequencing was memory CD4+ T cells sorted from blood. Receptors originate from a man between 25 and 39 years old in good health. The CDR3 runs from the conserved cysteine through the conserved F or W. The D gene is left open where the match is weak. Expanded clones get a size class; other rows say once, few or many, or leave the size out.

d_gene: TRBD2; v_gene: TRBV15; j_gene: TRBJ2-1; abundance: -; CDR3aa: CATSRGASGSNEQFF; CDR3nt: TGTGCCACCAGCAGAGGTGCTAGCGGGAGCAATGAGCAGTTCTTC
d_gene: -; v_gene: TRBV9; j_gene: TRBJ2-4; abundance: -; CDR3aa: CASIHTVAKNIQYF; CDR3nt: TGTGCCAGCATCCACACAGTAGCCAAAAACATTCAGTACTTC
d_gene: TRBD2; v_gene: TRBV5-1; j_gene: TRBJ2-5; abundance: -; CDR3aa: CASSFLAGGQETQYF; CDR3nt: TGCGCCAGCAGCTTTCTAGCGGGAGGACAAGAGACCCAGTACTTC
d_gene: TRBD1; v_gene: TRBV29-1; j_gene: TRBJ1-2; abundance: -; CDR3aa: CSGWTGGGYGYTF; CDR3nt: TGCAGCGGGTGGACAGGGGGCGGCTATGGCTACACCTTC
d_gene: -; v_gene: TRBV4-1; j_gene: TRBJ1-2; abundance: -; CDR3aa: CASSQVLGRRVYGYTF; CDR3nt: TGCGCCAGCAGCCAAGTATTGGGACGTCGGGTCTATGGCTACACCTTC
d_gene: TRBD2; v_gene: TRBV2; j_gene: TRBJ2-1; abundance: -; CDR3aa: CASRGTSGYNEQFF; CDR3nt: TGTGCCAGCAGGGGGACTAGCGGCTACAATGAGCAGTTCTTC
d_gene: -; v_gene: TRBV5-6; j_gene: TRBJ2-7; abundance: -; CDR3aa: CASSPSRGAGYF; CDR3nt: TGTGCCAGCAGCCCTTCACGTGGGGCTGGGTACTTC
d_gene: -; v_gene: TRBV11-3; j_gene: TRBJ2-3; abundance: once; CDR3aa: CASSRGISDTQYF; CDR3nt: TGTGCCAGCTCGAGGGGGATCTCAGATACGCAGTATTTT
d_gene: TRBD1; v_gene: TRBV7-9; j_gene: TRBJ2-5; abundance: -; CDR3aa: CASSFGTGGRETQYF; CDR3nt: TGTGCCAGCAGCTTTGGGACAGGGGGACGAGAGACCCAGTACTTC
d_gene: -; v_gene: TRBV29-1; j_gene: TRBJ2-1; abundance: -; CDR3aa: CSAATGIYNEQFF; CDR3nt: TGCAGCGCCGCCACAGGAATCTACAATGAGCAGTTCTTC
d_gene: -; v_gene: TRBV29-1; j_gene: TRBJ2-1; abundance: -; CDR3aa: CSVGGAVSNEQFF; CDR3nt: TGCAGCGTTGGGGGAGCTGTTTCCAATGAGCAGTTCTTC
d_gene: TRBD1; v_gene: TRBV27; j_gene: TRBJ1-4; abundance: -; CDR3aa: CASGARGLEKLFF; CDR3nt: TGTGCCAGCGGGGCGAGGGGGCTGGAAAAACTGTTTTTT
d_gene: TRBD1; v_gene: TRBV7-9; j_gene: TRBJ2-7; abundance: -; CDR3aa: CASSLGSGQEGEQYF; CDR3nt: TGTGCCAGCAGCTTAGGATCGGGACAGGAAGGCGAGCAGTACTTC
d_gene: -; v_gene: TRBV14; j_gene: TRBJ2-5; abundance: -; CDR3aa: CASSPSRETQYF; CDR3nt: TGTGCCAGCAGCCCGAGTCGTGAGACCCAGTACTTC
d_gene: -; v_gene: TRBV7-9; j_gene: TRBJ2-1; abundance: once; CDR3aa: CASSPLGQGMGDNEQFF; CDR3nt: TGTGCCAGCAGCCCCCTCGGCCAGGGAATGGGGGACAATGAGCAGTTCTTC
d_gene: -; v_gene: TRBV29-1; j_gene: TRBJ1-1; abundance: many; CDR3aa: CSAAEGTNTEAFF; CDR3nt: TGCAGCGCTGCGGAGGGGACGAACACTGAAGCTTTCTTT
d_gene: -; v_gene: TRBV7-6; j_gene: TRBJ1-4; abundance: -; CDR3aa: CASSTRHQGNEKLFF; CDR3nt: TGTGCCAGCAGCACCCGACACCAGGGTAATGAAAAACTGTTTTTT
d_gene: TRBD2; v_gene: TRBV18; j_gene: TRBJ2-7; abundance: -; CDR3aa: CASSRAGGSGYEQYF; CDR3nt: TGTGCCAGCTCACGGGCGGGCGGGAGTGGTTACGAGCAGTACTTC
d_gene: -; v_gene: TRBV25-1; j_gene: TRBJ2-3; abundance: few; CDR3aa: CASSEYGTDTQYF; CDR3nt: TGTGCCAGCAGTGAATACGGCACAGATACGCAGTATTTT
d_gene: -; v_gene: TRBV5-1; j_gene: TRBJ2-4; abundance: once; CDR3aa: CASSLGTGGPASGSRVPKNIQYF; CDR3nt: TGCGCCAGCAGCTTGGGGACAGGGGGGCCGGCTAGCGGGAGTCGGGTACCCAAAAACATTCAGTACTTC
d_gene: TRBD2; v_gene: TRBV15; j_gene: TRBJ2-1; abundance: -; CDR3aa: CATSRGVSGGEQFF; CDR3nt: TGTGCCACCAGCAGAGGGGTTAGCGGGGGTGAGCAGTTCTTC
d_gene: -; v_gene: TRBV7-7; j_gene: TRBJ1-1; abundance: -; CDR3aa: CASSFRVGTEAFF; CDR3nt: TGTGCCAGCAGCTTCAGGGTTGGCACTGAAGCTTTCTTT
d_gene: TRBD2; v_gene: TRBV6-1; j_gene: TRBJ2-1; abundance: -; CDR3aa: CASCYGRGPYNEQFF; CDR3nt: TGTGCCAGTTGTTACGGGAGGGGTCCCTACAATGAGCAGTTCTTC
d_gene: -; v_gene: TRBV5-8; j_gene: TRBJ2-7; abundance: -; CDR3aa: CASSPKGFLSYEQYF; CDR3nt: TGTGCCAGCAGCCCTAAGGGATTCCTTTCCTACGAGCAGTACTTC
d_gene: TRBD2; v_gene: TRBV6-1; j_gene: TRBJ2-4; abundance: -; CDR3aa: CASRRLAGSRDIQYF; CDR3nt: TGTGCCAGCAGACGACTAGCGGGATCGAGGGACATTCAGTACTTC
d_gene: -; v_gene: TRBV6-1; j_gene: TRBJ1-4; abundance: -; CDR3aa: CASSSREINEKLFF; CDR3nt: TGTGCCAGCAGTTCTCGGGAGATTAATGAAAAACTGTTTTTT
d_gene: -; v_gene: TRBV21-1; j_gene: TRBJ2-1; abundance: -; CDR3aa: CASSSSGGSANEQFF; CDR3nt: TGTGCCAGCAGCTCGTCGGGGGGTTCGGCCAATGAGCAGTTCTTC
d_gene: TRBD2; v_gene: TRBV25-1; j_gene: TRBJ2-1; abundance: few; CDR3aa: CASSIPSGRNEQFF; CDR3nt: TGTGCCAGCAGTATTCCTAGCGGGAGGAATGAGCAGTTCTTC
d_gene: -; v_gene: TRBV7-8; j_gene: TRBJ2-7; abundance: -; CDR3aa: CASSRTGVGHEQYF; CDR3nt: TGTGCCAGCAGTCGAACGGGGGTGGGACACGAGCAGTACTTC
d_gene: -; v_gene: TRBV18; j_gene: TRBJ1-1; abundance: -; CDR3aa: CASSPEIGVGTEAFF; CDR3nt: TGTGCCAGCTCACCGGAGATCGGGGTAGGGACTGAAGCTTTCTTT
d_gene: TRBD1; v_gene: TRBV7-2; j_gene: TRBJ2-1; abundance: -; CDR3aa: CASSEKPGQGHNEQFF; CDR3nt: TGTGCCAGCAGCGAAAAGCCGGGACAGGGACACAATGAGCAGTTCTTC
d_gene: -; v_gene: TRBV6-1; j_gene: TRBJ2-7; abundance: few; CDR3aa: CASSEAMGDNEQYF; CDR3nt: TGTGCCAGCAGTGAAGCGATGGGGGATAACGAGCAGTACTTC
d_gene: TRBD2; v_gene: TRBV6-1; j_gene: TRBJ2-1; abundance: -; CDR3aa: CASSLAGEQFF; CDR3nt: TGTGCCAGCAGTTTAGCGGGGGAGCAGTTCTTC
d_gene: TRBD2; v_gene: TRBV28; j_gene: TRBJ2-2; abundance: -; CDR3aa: CASSWGKGTSGRRTGELFF; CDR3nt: TGTGCCAGCAGTTGGGGAAAGGGGACTAGCGGGAGAAGGACCGGGGAGCTGTTTTTT
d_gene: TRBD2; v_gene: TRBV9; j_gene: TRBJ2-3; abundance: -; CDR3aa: CASSVSWRGGADTQYF; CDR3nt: TGTGCCAGCAGCGTAAGCTGGCGGGGGGGGGCAGATACGCAGTATTTT
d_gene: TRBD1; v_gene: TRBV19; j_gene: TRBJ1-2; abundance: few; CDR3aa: CASSPPVGQGLYYGYTF; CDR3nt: TGTGCCAGTAGTCCTCCAGTTGGACAGGGGTTGTACTATGGCTACACCTTC
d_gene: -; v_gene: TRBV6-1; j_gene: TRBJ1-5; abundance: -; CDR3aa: CASSEFGVWQTSNQPQHF; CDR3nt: TGTGCCAGCAGTGAATTTGGGGTTTGGCAGACTAGCAATCAGCCCCAGCATTTT
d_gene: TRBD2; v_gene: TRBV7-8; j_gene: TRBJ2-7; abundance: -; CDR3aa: CASSWNSGNTYEQYF; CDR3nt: TGTGCCAGCAGCTGGAATAGCGGGAATACTTACGAGCAGTACTTC
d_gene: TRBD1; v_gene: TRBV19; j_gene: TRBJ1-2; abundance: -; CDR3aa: CASSNRGTGGANYGYTF; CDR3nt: TGTGCCAGTAGCAATCGGGGGACAGGGGGCGCGAACTATGGCTACACCTTC
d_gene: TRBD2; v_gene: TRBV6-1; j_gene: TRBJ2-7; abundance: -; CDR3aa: CASTLGLAGYEQYF; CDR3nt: TGTGCCAGCACCCTCGGACTAGCCGGCTACGAGCAGTACTTC
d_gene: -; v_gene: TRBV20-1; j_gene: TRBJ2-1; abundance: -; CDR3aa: CSASAYNEQFF; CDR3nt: TGCAGTGCTAGTGCCTACAATGAGCAGTTCTTC
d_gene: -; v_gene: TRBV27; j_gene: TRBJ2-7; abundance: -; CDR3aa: CASSLWVGTFSYEQYF; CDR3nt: TGTGCCAGCAGTTTATGGGTCGGGACATTCTCCTACGAGCAGTACTTC
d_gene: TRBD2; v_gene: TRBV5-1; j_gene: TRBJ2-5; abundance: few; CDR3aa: CASSSSGAGEETQYF; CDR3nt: TGCGCCAGCAGCTCTAGCGGGGCCGGGGAGGAGACCCAGTACTTC
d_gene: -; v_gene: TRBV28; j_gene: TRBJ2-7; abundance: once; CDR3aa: CATQRKDLLHEQYF; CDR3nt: TGTGCCACCCAAAGGAAAGACCTCCTCCACGAGCAGTACTTC
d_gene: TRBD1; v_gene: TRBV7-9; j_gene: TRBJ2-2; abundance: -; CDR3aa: CASSLVGNRGTGELFF; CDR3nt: TGTGCCAGCAGCTTAGTTGGAAACAGGGGCACCGGGGAGCTGTTTTTT